These 4 T cell receptor beta chains came from one sample sequenced in a study of chemoradiotherapy in HPV16-positive cancers. The assay was immunoSEQ multiplex PCR, and TCRdb's table has in-frame clones only and misses some. The sample yields roughly 4,700 clones, approximately 87% seen once. The sequencing used tumor tissue, collected from a patient who underwent chemoradiotherapy. The receptors come from a human donor with HPV-associated anogenital cancer.

This sequence joins TRBV12-5 and TRBJ2-7; D may match TRBD1 or TRBD2 (5 bases each). In germline, CDR1 is LGHNT, CDR2 FRNRAP. The length of the CDR3 is 15 residues. V gave up 6 bases and J gave up 0 bases, with 15 bases separating them. Here the CDR3 reads CASGPGQRNSYEQYF. The CDR3 DNA reads as TGTGCTAGTGGCCCGGGGCAGCGGAACTCCTACGAGCAGTACTTC. The full variable domain, rest sourced from reference TRBV12-5 and TRBJ2-7, is DARVTQTPRHKVTEMGQEVTMRCQPILGHNTVFWYRQTMMQGLELLAYFRNRAPLDDSGMPKDRFSAEMPDATLATLKIQPSEPRDSAVYFCASGPGQRNSYEQYFGPGTRLTVT.

V and J are TRBV28 and TRBJ1-1; weak D call: TRBD1 (5 bases). V shed 2 bases and J shed 11 bases, with 15 bases lying between them. CDR3 size: 13 residues. Germline CDR1 and CDR2: MDHEN and SYDVKM. The CDR3 sequence is CASSLGRGWDAFF. CDR3 sequence (DNA): TGTGCCAGCAGTTTAGGGAGGGGTTGGGACGCTTTCTTT.

This chain links TRBV15 with TRBJ2-3; the D gene is possibly TRBD1 (5 bases). Between the trimmed V and J ends, which lost 2 bases and 0 bases, there was a span of 12 bases. This CDR3 is 16 amino acids long. Germline loops: CDR1 LNHNV, CDR2 YYDKDF (reference sequence). The CDR3 reads CATSRRQRSSTDTQYF. The CDR3 coding sequence is TGTGCCACCAGCAGACGACAGCGTTCTAGCACAGATACGCAGTATTTT.

This rearrangement joins TRBV7-9 to TRBJ2-1; 12 bases agree with TRBD2. Trimming removed 5 bases from V and 4 bases from J; junction bases left unmatched: 3. The length of the CDR3 is 15 residues. Germline V lookup: CDR1 SEHNR, CDR2 FQNEAQ (reference sequence). DNA for the CDR3: TGTGCCAGCAGCAGACTAGCGGGAGATTACAATGAGCAGTTCTTC. Its protein product is CASSRLAGDYNEQFF.